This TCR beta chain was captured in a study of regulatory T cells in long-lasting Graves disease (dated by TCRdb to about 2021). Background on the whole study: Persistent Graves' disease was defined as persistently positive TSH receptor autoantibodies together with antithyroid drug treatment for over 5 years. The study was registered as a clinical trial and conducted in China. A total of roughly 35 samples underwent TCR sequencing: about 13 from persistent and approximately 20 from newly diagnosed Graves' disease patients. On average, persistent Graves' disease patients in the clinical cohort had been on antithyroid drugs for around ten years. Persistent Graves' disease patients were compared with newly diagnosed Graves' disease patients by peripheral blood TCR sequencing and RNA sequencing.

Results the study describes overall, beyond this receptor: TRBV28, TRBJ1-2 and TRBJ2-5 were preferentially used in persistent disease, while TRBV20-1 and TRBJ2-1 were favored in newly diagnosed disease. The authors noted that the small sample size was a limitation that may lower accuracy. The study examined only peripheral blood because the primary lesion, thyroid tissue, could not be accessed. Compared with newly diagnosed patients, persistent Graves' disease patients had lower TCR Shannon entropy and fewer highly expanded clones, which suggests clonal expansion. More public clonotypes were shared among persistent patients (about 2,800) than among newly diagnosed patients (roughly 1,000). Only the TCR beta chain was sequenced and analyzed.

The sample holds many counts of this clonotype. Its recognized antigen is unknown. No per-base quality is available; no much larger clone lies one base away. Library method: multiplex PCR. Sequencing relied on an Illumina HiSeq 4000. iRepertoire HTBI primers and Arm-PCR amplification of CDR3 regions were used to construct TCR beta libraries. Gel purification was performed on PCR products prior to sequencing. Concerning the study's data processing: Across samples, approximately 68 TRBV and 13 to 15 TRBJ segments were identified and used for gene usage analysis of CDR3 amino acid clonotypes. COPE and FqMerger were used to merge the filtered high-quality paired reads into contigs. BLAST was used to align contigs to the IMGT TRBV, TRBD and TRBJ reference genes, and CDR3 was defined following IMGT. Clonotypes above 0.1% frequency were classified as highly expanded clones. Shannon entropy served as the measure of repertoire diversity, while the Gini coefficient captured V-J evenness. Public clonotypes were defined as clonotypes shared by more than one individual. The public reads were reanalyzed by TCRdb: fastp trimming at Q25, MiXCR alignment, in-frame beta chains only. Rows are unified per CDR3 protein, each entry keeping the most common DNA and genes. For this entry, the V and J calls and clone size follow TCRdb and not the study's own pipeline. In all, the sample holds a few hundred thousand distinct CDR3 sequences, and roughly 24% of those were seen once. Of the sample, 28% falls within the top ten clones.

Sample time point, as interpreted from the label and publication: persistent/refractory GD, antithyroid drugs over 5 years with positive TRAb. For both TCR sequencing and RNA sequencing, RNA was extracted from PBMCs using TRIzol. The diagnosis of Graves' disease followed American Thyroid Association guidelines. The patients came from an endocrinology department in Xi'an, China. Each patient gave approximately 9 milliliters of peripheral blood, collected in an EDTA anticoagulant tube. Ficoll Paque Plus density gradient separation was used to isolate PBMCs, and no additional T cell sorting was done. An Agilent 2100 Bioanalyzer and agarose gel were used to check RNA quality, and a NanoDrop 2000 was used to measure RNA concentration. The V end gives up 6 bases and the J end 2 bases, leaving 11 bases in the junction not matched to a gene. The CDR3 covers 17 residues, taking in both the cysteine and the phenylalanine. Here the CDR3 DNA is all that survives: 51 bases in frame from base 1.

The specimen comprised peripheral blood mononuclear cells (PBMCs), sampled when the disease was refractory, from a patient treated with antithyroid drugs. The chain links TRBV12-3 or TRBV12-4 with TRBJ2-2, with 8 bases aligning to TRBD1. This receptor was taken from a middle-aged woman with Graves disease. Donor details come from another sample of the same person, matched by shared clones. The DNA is TGTGCCAGCAGCCCGTTGAGGACAGGGAAAAACACCGGGGAGCTGTTTTTT. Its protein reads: CASSPLRTGKNTGELFF.